Sequencing of this T cell receptor (beta chain) was carried out in a study of cytomegalovirus exposure and HLA in healthy donors. Study information: A previous analysis identified more than 100 million unique TCR beta sequences derived from some 170 million T cells.

Healthy bone marrow donors made up the cohort. V lost 4 bases and J lost 6, with 14 bases in between. CDR1 and CDR2 from the germline V gene are SGDLS and YYNGEE. The CDR3 runs to 14 residues. 60 Vbeta and 13 Jbeta primers were used in PCR. TCRdb's table, derived via immunoSEQ multiplex PCR, lists solely in-frame clones and lacks some. The sample has about 90,000 clones, less than 80% seen once; the top ten hold about 20%. Regarding the study as a whole: Reports indicated that the classifier achieved high specificity and sensitivity in diagnosing cytomegalovirus status. TCR sequences were mostly rare, though some public TCRs occurred in many donors.

As to this clone: Its antigen is not known.

The TCR was taken from a man in his thirties or forties in good health and CMV-seropositive. This sequence joins TRBV9 and TRBJ2-1; no clear D gene. Sample: PBMCs. The CDR3 sequence is CASSPLPTGNEQFF. In nucleotides, the CDR3 is TGTGCCAGCAGCCCCTTACCGACTGGCAATGAGCAGTTCTTC.